This TCR beta chain is drawn from a study of patients and donors after allogeneic stem cell transplantation. MiXCR, applied by TCRdb to the RT-PCR reads, yields one record per CDR3 protein. The table shows some 880,000 distinct CDR3 sequences, with roughly 17% occurring only once. This clonotype appeared a few times. V was trimmed by 5 bases and J by 4 bases, leaving 12 bases between them. This CDR3 is 13 amino acids long. V usage is TRBV12-3 or TRBV12-4 and J usage is TRBJ2-7; no firm D call. The sequence was obtained from a human donor who was either an allogeneic HSCT recipient or a stem cell or donor lymphocyte infusion donor (not recorded which). It is not recorded whose cells these are; they may come from a transplant donor. The sequenced material came from blood, either unsorted or a sorted T cell fraction (not recorded which). The CDR3 DNA reads TGTGCCAGCAGTACTGACGGCAGGTACGAGCAGTACTTC. It specifies CASSTDGRYEQYF.